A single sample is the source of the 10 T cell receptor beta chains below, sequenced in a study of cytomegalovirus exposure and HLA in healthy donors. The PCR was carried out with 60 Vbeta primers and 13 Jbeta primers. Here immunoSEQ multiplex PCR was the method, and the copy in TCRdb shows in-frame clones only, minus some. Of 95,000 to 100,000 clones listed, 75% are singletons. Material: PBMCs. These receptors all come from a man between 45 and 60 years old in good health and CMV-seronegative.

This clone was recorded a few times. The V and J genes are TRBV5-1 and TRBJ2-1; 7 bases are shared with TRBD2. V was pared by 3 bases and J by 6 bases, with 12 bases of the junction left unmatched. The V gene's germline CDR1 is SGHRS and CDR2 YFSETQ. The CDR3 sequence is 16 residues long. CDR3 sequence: CASSSAGLAAPNEQFF. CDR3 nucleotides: TGCGCCAGCAGCTCCGCCGGGCTAGCGGCCCCCAATGAGCAGTTCTTC. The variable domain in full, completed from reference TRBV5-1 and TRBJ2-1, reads KAGVTQTPRYLIKTRGQQVTLSCSPISGHRSVSWYQQTPGQGLQFLFEYFSETQRNKGNFPGRFSGRQFSNSRSEMNVSTLELGDSALYLCASSSAGLAAPNEQFFGPGTRLTVL.

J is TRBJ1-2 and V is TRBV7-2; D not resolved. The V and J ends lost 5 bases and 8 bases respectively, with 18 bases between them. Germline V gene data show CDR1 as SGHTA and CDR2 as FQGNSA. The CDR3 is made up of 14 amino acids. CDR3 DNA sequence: TGTGCCAGCAGCCCCCTTGTGCAGGTCGGCGGCTACACCTTC. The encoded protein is CASSPLVQVGGYTF. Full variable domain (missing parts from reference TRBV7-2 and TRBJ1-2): GAGVSQSPSNKVTEKGKDVELRCDPISGHTALYWYRQSLGQGLEFLIYFQGNSAPDKSGLPSDRFSAERTGGSVSTLTIQRTQQEDSAVYLCASSPLVQVGGYTFGSGTRLTVV.

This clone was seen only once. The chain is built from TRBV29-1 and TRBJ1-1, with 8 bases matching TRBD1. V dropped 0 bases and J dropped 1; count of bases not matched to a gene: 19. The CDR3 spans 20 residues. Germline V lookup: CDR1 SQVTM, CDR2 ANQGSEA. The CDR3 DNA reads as TGCAGCGTTGAAGATGCGCCGCGGGACAGGACAACTACTAAGAACACTGAAGCTTTCTTT. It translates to CSVEDAPRDRTTTKNTEAFF.

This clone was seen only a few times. CDR3 DNA sequence: TGTGCCAGCAGCCCCTCTCGGGACAGGGTGTCTGAAGCTTTCTTT. It specifies CASSPSRDRVSEAFF. The chain couples TRBV28 to TRBJ1-1, with 9 bases lining up with TRBD1. The trim removed 6 bases at V and 6 bases at J, leaving 11 bases unmatched. Germline V lookup: CDR1 MDHEN, CDR2 SYDVKM. This CDR3 is built from 15 residues.

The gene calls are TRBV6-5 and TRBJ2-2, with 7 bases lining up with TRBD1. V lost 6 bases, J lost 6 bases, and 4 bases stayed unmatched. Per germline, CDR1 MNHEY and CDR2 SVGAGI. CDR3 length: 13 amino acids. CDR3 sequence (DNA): TGTGCCAGCAGCTGGGACAGAGCCGGGGAGCTGTTTTTT. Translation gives CASSWDRAGELFF.

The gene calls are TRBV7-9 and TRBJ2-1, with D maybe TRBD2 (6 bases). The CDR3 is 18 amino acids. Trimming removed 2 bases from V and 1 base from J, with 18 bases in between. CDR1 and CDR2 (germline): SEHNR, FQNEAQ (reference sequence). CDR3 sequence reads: CASSLNVGGTFSYNEQFF. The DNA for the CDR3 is TGTGCCAGCAGCTTAAACGTTGGGGGGACGTTTTCCTACAATGAGCAGTTCTTC.

The DNA of the CDR3 is TGCAGCCTTGCCGGGTCCCAGTCAGAGACCCAGTACTTC. Its protein product is CSLAGSQSETQYF. This sequence joins TRBV29-1 and TRBJ2-5; D remains ambiguous. The length of the CDR3 is 13 residues. Germline V gives CDR1 SQVTM, CDR2 ANQGSEA. Trimming took 8 bases from V and 4 from J, leaving 17 bases between them.

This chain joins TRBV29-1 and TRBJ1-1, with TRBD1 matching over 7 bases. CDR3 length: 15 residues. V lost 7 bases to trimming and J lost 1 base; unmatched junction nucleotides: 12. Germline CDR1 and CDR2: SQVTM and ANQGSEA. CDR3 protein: CSAGRDRAPNTEAFF. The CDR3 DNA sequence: TGCAGCGCCGGGAGGGACAGAGCCCCGAACACTGAAGCTTTCTTT.

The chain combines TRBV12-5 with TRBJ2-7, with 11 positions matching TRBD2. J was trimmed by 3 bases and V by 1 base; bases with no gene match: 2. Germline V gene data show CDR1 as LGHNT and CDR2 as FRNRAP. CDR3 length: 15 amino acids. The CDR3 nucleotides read TGTGCTAGTGGTTTGGGGACTAGCGGGCACTACGAGCAGTACTTC. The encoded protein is CASGLGTSGHYEQYF. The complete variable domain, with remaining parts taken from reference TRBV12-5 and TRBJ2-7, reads DARVTQTPRHKVTEMGQEVTMRCQPILGHNTVFWYRQTMMQGLELLAYFRNRAPLDDSGMPKDRFSAEMPDATLATLKIQPSEPRDSAVYFCASGLGTSGHYEQYFGPGTRLTVT.

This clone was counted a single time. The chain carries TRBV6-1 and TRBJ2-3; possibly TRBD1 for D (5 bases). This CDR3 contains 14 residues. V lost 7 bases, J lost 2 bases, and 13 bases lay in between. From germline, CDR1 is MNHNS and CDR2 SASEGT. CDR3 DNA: TGTGCCAGCATCAGGGATGGGAACACAGATACGCAGTATTTT. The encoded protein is CASIRDGNTDTQYF.